What follows is one TCR beta chain and its context. The target antigen is unknown. Assay: immunoSEQ multiplex PCR; the TCRdb copy retains only in-frame clones and omits some. The repertoire holds roughly 43,000 clones, with under 80% as singletons. This sample was included in a study of a mutant IDH1 vaccine in newly diagnosed glioma. Trimming left V 7 bases short and J 8 bases short, with 11 bases between. The germline gives CDR1 SNHLY, CDR2 FYNNEI. The CDR3 extends over 11 amino acids. The time point is: week 23, last vaccination. It was 300 ug of mutant IDH1 20-mer peptide that made up each vaccine dose, given with topical imiquimod.

The sequence derives from a man in his fifties with glioma. The chain joins TRBV2 to TRBJ1-1; D is perhaps TRBD1 (6 bases). Sequenced material: PBMCs, taken from a glioma patient whose treatment included an IDH1 peptide vaccine. The CDR3 nucleotides read TGTGCCAGCATGGACAGTATAGAAGCTTTCTTT. Protein product: CASMDSIEAFF.